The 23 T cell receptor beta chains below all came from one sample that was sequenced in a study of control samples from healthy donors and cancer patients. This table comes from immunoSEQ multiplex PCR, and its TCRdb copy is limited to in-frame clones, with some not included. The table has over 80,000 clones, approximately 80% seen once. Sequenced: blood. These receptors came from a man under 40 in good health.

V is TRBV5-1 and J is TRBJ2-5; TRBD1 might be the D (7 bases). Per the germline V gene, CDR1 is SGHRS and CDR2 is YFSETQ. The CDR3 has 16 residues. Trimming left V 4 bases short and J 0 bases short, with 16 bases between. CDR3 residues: CASSTRQGGDQETQYF. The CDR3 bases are TGCGCCAGCAGCACCCGACAGGGAGGAGACCAAGAGACCCAGTACTTC. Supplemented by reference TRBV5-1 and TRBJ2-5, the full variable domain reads KAGVTQTPRYLIKTRGQQVTLSCSPISGHRSVSWYQQTPGQGLQFLFEYFSETQRNKGNFPGRFSGRQFSNSRSEMNVSTLELGDSALYLCASSTRQGGDQETQYFGPGTRLLVL.

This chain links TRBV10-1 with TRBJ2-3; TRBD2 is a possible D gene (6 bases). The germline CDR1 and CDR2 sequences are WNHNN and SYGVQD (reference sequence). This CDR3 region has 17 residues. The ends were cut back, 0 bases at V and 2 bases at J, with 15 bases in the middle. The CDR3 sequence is CASSESSGSPVTDTQYF. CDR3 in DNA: TGCGCCAGCAGTGAGTCTAGCGGCTCCCCTGTCACAGATACGCAGTATTTT.

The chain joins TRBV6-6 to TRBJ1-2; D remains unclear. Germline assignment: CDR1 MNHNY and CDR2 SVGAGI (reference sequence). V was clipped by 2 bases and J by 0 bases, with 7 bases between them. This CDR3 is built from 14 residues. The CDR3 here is CASSYRASNYGYTF. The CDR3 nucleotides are TGTGCCAGCAGTTACAGGGCTTCTAACTATGGCTACACCTTC.

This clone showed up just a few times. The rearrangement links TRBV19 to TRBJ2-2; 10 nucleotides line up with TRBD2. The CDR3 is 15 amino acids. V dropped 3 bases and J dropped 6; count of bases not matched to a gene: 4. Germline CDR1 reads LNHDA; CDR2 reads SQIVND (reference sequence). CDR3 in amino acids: CASSMSGGAPGELFF. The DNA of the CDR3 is TGTGCCAGTAGTATGAGCGGGGGGGCCCCCGGGGAGCTGTTTTTT.

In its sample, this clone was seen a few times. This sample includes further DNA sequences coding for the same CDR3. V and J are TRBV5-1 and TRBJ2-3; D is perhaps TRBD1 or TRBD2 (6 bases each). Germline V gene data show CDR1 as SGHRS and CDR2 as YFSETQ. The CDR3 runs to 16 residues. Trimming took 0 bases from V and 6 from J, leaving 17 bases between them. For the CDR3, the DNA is TGCGCCAGCAGCTTGGGCGGGTGGGGGGCTTCGGATACGCAGTATTTT. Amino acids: CASSLGGWGASDTQYF. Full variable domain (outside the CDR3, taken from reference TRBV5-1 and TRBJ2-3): KAGVTQTPRYLIKTRGQQVTLSCSPISGHRSVSWYQQTPGQGLQFLFEYFSETQRNKGNFPGRFSGRQFSNSRSEMNVSTLELGDSALYLCASSLGGWGASDTQYFGPGTRLTVL.

DNA of the CDR3: TGTGCCATCACTAGCACAGATACGCAGTATTTT. Its protein product is CAITSTDTQYF. The chain has TRBV10-3 and TRBJ2-3; D gene ambiguous. Looked up from germline, CDR1 is ENHRY and CDR2 is SYGVKD. V lost 7 bases, J lost 0 bases, and 2 bases lay in between. CDR3 length: 11 amino acids.

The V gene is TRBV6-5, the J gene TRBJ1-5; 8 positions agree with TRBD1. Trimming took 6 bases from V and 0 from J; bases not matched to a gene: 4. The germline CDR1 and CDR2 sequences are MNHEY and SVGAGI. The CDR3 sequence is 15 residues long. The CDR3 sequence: CASRRQGNSNQPQHF. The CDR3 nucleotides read TGTGCCAGCAGGAGACAGGGGAATAGCAATCAGCCCCAGCATTTT.

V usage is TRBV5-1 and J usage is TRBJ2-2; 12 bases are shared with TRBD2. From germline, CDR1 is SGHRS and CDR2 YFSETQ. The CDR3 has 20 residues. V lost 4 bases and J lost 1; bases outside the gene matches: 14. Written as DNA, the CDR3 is TGCGCCAGCAGCGTGAGAGAACTAGCGGGGGGCCTAATGAACACCGGGGAGCTGTTTTTT. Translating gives CASSVRELAGGLMNTGELFF. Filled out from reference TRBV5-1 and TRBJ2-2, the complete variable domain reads KAGVTQTPRYLIKTRGQQVTLSCSPISGHRSVSWYQQTPGQGLQFLFEYFSETQRNKGNFPGRFSGRQFSNSRSEMNVSTLELGDSALYLCASSVRELAGGLMNTGELFFGEGSRLTVL.

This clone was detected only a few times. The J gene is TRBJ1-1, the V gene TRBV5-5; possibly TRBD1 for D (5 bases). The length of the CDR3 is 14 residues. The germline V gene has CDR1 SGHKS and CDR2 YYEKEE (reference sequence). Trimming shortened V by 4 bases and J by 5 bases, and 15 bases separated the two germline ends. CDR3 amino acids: CASSLTPGGTEAFF. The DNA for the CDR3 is TGTGCCAGCAGCCTGACGCCGGGGGGGACTGAAGCTTTCTTT.

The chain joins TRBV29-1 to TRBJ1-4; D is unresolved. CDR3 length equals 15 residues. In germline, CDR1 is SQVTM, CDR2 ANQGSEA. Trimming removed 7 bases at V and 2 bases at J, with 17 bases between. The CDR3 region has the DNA TGCAGCGGTAGATTAGGACGGACCACTAATGAAAAACTGTTTTTT. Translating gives CSGRLGRTTNEKLFF.

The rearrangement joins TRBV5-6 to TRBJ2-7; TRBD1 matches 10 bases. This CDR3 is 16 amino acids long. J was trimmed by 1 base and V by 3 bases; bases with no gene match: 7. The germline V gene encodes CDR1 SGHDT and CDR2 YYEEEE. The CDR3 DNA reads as TGTGCCAGCAGCTCAGCCGGGACAGGGGTTTCCTACGAGCAGTACTTC. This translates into CASSSAGTGVSYEQYF.

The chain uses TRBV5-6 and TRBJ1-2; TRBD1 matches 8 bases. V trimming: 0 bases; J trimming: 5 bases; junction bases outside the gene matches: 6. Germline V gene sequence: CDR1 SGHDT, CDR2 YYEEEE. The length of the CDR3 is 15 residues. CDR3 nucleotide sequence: TGTGCCAGCAGCTTGGAAGCGACAGGGGTATATGGCTACACCTTC. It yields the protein CASSLEATGVYGYTF.

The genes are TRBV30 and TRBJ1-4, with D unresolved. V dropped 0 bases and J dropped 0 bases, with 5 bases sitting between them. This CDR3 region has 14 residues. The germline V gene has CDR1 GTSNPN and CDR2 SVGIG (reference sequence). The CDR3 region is CAWSVYSTNEKLFF. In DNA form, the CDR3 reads TGTGCCTGGAGTGTATATTCAACTAATGAAAAACTGTTTTTT.

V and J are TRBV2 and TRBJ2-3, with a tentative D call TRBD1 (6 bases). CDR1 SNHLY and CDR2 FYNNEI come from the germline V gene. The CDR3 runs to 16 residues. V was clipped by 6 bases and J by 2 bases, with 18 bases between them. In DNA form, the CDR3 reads TGTGCCAGCAGCCGTACCCCGGGACAATACACAGATACGCAGTATTTT. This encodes CASSRTPGQYTDTQYF.

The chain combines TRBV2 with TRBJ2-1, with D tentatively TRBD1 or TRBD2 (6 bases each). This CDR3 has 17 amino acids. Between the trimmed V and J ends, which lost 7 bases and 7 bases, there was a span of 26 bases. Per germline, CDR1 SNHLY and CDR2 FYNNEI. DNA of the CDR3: TGTGCCAGCATCCGAGAGGTTGTGGGGGGCGCAATGAATGAGCAGTTCTTC. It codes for CASIREVVGGAMNEQFF.

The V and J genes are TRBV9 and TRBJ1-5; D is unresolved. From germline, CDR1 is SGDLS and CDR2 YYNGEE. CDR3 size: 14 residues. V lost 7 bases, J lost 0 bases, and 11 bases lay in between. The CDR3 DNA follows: TGTGCCAGCTCGAGGGAATTTAGCAATCAGCCCCAGCATTTT. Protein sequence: CASSREFSNQPQHF. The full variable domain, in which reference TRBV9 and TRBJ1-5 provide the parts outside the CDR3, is DSGVTQTPKHLITATGQRVTLRCSPRSGDLSVYWYQQSLDQGLQFLIQYYNGEERAKGNILERFSAQQFPDLHSELNLSSLELGDSALYFCASSREFSNQPQHFGDGTRLSIL.

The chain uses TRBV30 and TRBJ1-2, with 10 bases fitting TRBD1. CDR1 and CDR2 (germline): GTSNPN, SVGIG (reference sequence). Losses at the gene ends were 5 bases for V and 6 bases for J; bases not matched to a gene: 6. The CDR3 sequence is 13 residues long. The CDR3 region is CAWGKGTGDGYTF. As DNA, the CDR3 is TGTGCCTGGGGGAAAGGGACAGGGGATGGCTACACCTTC.

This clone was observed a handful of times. CDR3 protein: CASSLESRQGTEAFF. The CDR3 coding sequence is TGTGCCAGCAGCTTAGAATCGCGGCAGGGTACTGAAGCTTTCTTT. The V and J genes are TRBV11-2 and TRBJ1-1, with D possibly being TRBD1 (5 bases). Trimming shortened V by 0 bases and J by 5 bases, and 13 bases separated the two germline ends. The length of the CDR3 is 15 residues. CDR1 and CDR2 (germline): SGHAT, FQNNGV.

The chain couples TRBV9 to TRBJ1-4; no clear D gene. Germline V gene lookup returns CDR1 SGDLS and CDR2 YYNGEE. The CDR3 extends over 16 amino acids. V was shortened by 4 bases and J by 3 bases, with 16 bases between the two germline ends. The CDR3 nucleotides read TGTGCCAGCAGCTCAGAAAAGGAACTAGCTAATGAAAAACTGTTTTTT. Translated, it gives CASSSEKELANEKLFF.

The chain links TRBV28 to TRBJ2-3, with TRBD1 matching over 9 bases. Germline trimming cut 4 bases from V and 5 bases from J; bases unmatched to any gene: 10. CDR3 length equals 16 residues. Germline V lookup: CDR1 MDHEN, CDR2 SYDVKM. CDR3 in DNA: TGTGCCAGCAGTTCCCCGGGACAGGGCAACAAAGATACGCAGTATTTT. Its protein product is CASSSPGQGNKDTQYF.

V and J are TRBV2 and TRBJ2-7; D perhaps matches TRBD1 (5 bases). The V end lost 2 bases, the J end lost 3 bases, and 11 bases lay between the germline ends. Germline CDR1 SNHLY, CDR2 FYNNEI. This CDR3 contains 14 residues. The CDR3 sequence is CASSEHRMDYEQYF. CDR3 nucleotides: TGTGCCAGCAGTGAACACAGGATGGACTACGAGCAGTACTTC.

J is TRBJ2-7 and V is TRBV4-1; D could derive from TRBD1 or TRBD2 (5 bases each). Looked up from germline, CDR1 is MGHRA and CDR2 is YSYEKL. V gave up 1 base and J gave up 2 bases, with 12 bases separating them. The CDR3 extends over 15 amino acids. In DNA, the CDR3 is TGCGCCAGCAGCCAAGTGAGGGACGGGACCTACGAGCAGTACTTC. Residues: CASSQVRDGTYEQYF.

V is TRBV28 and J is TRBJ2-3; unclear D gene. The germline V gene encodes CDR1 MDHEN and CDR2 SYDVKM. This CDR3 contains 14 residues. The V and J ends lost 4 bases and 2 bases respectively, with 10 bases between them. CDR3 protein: CASSWAGFTDTQYF. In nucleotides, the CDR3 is TGTGCCAGCAGTTGGGCAGGATTCACAGATACGCAGTATTTT. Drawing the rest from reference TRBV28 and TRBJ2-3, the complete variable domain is DVKVTQSSRYLVKRTGEKVFLECVQDMDHENMFWYRQDPGLGLRLIYFSYDVKMKEKGDIPEGYSVSREKKERFSLILESASTNQTSMYLCASSWAGFTDTQYFGPGTRLTVL.